Below, one T cell receptor beta chain is given with its context. The entry originates in a study of T cells after yellow fever vaccination. Looking at the study overall: Cell sorting separated EM, EMRA, CM and Tscm memory subsets by CD3, CD45RA, CCR7 and CD95. When fractions had low cell numbers, they were prepared with SMART-Seq v4 Ultra Low Input.

CDR1 is SGHKS, CDR2 YYEKEE, per germline (reference sequence). Trimming shortened V by 1 base and J by 4 bases, and 17 bases separated the two germline ends. The CDR3 contains 16 residues. TCRdb used MiXCR to reprocess the 5' RACE reads, holding one entry per CDR3 protein. This table has tens of thousands of distinct CDR3 sequences, about 10% appearing once. Findings and limits, study-wide: Most clones from primary vaccination were detected again post-booster (roughly 95% CD4, 88% CD8).

The source was PBMCs, either bulk or a sorted T-cell subset (CD4+, CD8+, memory, or dextramer-sorted; not recorded which), collected around 16 days after the first yellow fever vaccination. The sequence came from a man aged 18 to 29 who received the YFV17D yellow fever vaccine. The rearrangement links TRBV5-5 to TRBJ1-2; no firm D call. The CDR3 loop reads CASSLSPGRNIYGYTF. The CDR3 nucleotides read TGTGCCAGCAGCTTGTCGCCCGGGCGGAATATCTATGGCTACACCTTC. Full variable domain (missing parts from reference TRBV5-5 and TRBJ1-2): DAGVTQSPTHLIKTRGQQVTLRCSPISGHKSVSWYQQVLGQGPQFIFQYYEKEERGRGNFPDRFSARQFPNYSSELNVNALLLGDSALYLCASSLSPGRNIYGYTFGSGTRLTVV.